This T cell receptor beta chain was identified during a study of T cells in Graves' hyperthyroidism and ophthalmopathy. Study-level findings and limits: In the analysis, a 13 V-J model separated ophthalmopathy from stable hyperthyroidism.

Amplified TCR beta CDR3 regions came from RNA transcripts. The HTBI primer set drove a first-round RT-PCR of the TCR CDR3. TCRdb re-called the multiplex PCR reads with MiXCR, one entry per CDR3 protein. Of roughly 500,000 distinct CDR3 sequences listed, 46% are singletons. This CDR3 spans 14 amino acids. Trimming cost V 5 bases and J 5 bases; bases outside gene matches: 3. Germline values: CDR1 SNHLY, CDR2 FYNNEI. This clonotype was observed a handful of times. The target antigen is unknown. The receptor was isolated from an adult woman with Graves' disease, either hyperthyroidism or ophthalmopathy (not recorded which). Sequencing was carried out using peripheral blood or thyroid tissue (not recorded which). The chain carries TRBV2 and TRBJ2-7; 13 positions match TRBD2. The CDR3 DNA reads as TGTGCCAGCAGTTGGACTAGCGGGAGTGACGAGCAGTACTTC. It encodes CASSWTSGSDEQYF.